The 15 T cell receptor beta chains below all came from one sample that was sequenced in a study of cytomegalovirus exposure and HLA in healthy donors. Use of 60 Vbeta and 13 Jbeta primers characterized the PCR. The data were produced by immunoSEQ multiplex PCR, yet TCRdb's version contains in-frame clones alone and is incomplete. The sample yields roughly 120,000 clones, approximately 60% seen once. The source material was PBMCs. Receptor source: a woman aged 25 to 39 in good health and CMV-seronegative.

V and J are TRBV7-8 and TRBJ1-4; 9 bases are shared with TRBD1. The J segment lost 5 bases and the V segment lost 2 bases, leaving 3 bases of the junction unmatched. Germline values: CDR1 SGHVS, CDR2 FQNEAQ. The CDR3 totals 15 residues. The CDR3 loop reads CASSLSTGGNEKLFF. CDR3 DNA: TGTGCCAGCAGCTTATCGACAGGGGGGAATGAAAAACTGTTTTTT. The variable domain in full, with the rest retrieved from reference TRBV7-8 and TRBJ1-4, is GAGVSQSPRYKVAKRGQDVALRCDPISGHVSLFWYQQALGQGPEFLTYFQNEAQLDKSGLPSDRFFAERPEGSVSTLKIQRTQQEDSAVYLCASSLSTGGNEKLFFGSGTQLSVL.

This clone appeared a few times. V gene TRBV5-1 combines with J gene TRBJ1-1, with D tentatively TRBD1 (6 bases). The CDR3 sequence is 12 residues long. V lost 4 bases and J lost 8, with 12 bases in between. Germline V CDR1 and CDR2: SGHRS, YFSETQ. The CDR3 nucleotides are TGCGCCAGCAGCCTAAACGACAGGGAAGCTTTCTTT. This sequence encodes CASSLNDREAFF.

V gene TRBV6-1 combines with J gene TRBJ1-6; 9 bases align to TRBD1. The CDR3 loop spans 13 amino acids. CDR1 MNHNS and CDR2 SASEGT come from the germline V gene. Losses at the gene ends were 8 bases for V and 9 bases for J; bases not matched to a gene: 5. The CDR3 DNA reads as TGTGCCAGCGAGGGACAGGGTGGTTCACCCCTCCACTTT. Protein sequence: CASEGQGGSPLHF.

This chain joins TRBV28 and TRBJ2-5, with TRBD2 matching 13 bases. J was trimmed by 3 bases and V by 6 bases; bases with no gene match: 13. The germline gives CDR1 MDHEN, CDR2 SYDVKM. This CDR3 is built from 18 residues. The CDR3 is CASSPHPGLAGTKETQYF. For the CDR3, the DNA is TGTGCCAGCAGCCCCCACCCGGGACTAGCGGGAACAAAAGAGACCCAGTACTTC.

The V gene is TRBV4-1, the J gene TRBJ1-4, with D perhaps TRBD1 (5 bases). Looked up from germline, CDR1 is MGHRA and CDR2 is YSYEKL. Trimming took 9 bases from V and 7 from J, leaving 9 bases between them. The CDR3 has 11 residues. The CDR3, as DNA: TGCGCCAGTGGGGGGGGTGAAAAACTGTTTTTT. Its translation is CASGGGEKLFF.

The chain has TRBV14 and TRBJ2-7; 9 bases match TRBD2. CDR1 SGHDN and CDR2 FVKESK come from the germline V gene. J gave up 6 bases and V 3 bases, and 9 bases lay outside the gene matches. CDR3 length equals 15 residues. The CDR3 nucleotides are TGTGCCAGCAGCCATGCGGGAGGGCCGTACTTCGAGCAGTACTTC. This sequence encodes CASSHAGGPYFEQYF.

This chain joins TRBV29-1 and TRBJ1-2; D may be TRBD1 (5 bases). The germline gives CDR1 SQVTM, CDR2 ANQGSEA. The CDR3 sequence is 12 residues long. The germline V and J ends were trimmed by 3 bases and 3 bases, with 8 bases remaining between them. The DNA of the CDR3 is TGCAGCGTTGATGGAGGGGACTATGGCTACACCTTC. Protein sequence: CSVDGGDYGYTF.

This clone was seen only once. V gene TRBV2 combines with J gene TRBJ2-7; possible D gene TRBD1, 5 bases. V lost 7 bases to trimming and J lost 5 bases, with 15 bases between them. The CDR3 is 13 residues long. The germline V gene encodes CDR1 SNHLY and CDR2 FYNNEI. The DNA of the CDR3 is TGTGCCAGCAAAGTGTCAGGGCTCGACGAGCAGTACTTC. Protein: CASKVSGLDEQYF.

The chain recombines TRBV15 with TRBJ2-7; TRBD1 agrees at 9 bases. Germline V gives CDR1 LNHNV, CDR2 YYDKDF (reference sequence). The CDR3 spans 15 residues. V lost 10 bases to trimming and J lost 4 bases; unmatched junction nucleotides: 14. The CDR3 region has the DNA TGTGCCATATCGCACTACACAGGGGGCGGGTACGAGCAGTACTTC. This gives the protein CAISHYTGGGYEQYF.

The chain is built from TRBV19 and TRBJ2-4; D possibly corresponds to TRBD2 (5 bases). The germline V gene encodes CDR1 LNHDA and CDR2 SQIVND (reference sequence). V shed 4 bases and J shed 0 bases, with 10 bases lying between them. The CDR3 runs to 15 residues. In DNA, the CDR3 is TGTGCCAGTAGTAGGGAGTCCCTAGCCAAAAACATTCAGTACTTC. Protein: CASSRESLAKNIQYF.

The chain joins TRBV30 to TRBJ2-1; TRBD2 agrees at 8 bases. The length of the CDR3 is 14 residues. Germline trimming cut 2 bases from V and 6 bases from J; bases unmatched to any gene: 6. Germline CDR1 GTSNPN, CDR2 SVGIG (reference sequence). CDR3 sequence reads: CAWSKREISNEQFF. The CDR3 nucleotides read TGTGCCTGGAGTAAGCGGGAGATTAGCAATGAGCAGTTCTTC.

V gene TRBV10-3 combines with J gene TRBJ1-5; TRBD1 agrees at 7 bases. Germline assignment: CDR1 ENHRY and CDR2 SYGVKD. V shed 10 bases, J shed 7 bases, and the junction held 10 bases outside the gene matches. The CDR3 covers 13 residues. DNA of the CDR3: TGTGCCACCAATACAGGGGTGAGCCAGCCCCAGCATTTT. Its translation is CATNTGVSQPQHF.

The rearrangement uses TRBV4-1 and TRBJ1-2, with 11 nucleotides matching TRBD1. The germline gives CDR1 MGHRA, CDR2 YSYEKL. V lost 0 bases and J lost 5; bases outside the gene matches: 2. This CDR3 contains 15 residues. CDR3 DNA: TGCGCCAGCAGCCAAGATGGGACAGGGGGGTATGGCTACACCTTC. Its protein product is CASSQDGTGGYGYTF.

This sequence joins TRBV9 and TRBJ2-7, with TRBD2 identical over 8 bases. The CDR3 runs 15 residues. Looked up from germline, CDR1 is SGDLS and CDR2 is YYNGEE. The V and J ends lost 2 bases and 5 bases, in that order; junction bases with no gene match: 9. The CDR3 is CASSVAGTSSHEQYF. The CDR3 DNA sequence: TGTGCCAGCAGCGTCGCCGGGACTAGTAGCCACGAGCAGTACTTC.

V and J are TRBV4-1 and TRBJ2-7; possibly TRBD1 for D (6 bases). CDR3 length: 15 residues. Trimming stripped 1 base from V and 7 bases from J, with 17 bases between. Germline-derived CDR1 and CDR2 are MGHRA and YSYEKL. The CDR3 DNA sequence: TGCGCCAGCAGCCAAGGCCAAACAGGGTTGGATGAGCAGTACTTC. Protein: CASSQGQTGLDEQYF.